This T cell receptor (beta chain) was profiled in a study of cytotoxic CD8 clonotypes in ibrutinib-treated CLL. Repertoires were generated with immunoSEQ multiplex PCR, while TCRdb's copy carries only in-frame clones and drops some. This table has some 300,000 clones, around four fifths appearing once. This clone was recorded a few times. V lost 3 bases and J 7 bases, leaving 16 bases between the germline ends. This CDR3 is 15 amino acids long. The V gene's germline CDR1 is LNHNV and CDR2 YYDKDF (reference sequence). The material was PBMCs, obtained before ibrutinib treatment. The genes are TRBV15 and TRBJ1-5; D is possibly TRBD1 (6 bases). The receptor was derived from a human donor with chronic lymphocytic leukemia. CDR3 protein: CATSRRGTQGQPQHF. The CDR3 region has the DNA TGTGCCACCAGCAGGCGAGGGACACAAGGGCAGCCCCAGCATTTT.